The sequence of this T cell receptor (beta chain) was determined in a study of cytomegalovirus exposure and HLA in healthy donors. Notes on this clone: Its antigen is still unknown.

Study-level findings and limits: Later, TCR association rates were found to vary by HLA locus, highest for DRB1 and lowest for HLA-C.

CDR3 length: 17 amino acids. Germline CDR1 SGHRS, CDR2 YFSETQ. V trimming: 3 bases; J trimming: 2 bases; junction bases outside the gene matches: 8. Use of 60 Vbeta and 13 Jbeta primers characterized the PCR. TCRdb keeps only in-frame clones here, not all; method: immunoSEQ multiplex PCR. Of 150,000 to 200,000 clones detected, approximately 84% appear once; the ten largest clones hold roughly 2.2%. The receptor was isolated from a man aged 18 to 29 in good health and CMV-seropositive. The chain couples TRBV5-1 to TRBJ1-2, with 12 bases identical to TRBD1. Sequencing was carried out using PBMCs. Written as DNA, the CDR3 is TGCGCCAGCAGCTCGGGGACAGGGGGCGCCGGGAACTATGGCTACACCTTC. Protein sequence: CASSSGTGGAGNYGYTF.